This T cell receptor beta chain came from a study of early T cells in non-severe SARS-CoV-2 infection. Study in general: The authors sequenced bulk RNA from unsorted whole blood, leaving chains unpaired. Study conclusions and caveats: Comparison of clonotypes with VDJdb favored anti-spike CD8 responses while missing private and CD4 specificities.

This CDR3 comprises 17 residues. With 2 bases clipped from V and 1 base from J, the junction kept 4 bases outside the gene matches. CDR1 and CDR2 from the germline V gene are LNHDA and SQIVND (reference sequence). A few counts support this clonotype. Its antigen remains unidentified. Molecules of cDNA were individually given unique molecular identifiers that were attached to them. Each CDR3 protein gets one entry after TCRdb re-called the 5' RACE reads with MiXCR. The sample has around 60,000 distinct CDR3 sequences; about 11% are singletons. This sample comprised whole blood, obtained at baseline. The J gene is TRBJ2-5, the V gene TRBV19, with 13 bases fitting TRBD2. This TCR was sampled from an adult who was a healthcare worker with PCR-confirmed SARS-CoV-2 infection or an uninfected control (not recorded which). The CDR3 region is CASSITSGGELQETQYF. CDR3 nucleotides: TGTGCCAGTAGTATAACTAGCGGGGGGGAACTCCAAGAGACCCAGTACTTC.